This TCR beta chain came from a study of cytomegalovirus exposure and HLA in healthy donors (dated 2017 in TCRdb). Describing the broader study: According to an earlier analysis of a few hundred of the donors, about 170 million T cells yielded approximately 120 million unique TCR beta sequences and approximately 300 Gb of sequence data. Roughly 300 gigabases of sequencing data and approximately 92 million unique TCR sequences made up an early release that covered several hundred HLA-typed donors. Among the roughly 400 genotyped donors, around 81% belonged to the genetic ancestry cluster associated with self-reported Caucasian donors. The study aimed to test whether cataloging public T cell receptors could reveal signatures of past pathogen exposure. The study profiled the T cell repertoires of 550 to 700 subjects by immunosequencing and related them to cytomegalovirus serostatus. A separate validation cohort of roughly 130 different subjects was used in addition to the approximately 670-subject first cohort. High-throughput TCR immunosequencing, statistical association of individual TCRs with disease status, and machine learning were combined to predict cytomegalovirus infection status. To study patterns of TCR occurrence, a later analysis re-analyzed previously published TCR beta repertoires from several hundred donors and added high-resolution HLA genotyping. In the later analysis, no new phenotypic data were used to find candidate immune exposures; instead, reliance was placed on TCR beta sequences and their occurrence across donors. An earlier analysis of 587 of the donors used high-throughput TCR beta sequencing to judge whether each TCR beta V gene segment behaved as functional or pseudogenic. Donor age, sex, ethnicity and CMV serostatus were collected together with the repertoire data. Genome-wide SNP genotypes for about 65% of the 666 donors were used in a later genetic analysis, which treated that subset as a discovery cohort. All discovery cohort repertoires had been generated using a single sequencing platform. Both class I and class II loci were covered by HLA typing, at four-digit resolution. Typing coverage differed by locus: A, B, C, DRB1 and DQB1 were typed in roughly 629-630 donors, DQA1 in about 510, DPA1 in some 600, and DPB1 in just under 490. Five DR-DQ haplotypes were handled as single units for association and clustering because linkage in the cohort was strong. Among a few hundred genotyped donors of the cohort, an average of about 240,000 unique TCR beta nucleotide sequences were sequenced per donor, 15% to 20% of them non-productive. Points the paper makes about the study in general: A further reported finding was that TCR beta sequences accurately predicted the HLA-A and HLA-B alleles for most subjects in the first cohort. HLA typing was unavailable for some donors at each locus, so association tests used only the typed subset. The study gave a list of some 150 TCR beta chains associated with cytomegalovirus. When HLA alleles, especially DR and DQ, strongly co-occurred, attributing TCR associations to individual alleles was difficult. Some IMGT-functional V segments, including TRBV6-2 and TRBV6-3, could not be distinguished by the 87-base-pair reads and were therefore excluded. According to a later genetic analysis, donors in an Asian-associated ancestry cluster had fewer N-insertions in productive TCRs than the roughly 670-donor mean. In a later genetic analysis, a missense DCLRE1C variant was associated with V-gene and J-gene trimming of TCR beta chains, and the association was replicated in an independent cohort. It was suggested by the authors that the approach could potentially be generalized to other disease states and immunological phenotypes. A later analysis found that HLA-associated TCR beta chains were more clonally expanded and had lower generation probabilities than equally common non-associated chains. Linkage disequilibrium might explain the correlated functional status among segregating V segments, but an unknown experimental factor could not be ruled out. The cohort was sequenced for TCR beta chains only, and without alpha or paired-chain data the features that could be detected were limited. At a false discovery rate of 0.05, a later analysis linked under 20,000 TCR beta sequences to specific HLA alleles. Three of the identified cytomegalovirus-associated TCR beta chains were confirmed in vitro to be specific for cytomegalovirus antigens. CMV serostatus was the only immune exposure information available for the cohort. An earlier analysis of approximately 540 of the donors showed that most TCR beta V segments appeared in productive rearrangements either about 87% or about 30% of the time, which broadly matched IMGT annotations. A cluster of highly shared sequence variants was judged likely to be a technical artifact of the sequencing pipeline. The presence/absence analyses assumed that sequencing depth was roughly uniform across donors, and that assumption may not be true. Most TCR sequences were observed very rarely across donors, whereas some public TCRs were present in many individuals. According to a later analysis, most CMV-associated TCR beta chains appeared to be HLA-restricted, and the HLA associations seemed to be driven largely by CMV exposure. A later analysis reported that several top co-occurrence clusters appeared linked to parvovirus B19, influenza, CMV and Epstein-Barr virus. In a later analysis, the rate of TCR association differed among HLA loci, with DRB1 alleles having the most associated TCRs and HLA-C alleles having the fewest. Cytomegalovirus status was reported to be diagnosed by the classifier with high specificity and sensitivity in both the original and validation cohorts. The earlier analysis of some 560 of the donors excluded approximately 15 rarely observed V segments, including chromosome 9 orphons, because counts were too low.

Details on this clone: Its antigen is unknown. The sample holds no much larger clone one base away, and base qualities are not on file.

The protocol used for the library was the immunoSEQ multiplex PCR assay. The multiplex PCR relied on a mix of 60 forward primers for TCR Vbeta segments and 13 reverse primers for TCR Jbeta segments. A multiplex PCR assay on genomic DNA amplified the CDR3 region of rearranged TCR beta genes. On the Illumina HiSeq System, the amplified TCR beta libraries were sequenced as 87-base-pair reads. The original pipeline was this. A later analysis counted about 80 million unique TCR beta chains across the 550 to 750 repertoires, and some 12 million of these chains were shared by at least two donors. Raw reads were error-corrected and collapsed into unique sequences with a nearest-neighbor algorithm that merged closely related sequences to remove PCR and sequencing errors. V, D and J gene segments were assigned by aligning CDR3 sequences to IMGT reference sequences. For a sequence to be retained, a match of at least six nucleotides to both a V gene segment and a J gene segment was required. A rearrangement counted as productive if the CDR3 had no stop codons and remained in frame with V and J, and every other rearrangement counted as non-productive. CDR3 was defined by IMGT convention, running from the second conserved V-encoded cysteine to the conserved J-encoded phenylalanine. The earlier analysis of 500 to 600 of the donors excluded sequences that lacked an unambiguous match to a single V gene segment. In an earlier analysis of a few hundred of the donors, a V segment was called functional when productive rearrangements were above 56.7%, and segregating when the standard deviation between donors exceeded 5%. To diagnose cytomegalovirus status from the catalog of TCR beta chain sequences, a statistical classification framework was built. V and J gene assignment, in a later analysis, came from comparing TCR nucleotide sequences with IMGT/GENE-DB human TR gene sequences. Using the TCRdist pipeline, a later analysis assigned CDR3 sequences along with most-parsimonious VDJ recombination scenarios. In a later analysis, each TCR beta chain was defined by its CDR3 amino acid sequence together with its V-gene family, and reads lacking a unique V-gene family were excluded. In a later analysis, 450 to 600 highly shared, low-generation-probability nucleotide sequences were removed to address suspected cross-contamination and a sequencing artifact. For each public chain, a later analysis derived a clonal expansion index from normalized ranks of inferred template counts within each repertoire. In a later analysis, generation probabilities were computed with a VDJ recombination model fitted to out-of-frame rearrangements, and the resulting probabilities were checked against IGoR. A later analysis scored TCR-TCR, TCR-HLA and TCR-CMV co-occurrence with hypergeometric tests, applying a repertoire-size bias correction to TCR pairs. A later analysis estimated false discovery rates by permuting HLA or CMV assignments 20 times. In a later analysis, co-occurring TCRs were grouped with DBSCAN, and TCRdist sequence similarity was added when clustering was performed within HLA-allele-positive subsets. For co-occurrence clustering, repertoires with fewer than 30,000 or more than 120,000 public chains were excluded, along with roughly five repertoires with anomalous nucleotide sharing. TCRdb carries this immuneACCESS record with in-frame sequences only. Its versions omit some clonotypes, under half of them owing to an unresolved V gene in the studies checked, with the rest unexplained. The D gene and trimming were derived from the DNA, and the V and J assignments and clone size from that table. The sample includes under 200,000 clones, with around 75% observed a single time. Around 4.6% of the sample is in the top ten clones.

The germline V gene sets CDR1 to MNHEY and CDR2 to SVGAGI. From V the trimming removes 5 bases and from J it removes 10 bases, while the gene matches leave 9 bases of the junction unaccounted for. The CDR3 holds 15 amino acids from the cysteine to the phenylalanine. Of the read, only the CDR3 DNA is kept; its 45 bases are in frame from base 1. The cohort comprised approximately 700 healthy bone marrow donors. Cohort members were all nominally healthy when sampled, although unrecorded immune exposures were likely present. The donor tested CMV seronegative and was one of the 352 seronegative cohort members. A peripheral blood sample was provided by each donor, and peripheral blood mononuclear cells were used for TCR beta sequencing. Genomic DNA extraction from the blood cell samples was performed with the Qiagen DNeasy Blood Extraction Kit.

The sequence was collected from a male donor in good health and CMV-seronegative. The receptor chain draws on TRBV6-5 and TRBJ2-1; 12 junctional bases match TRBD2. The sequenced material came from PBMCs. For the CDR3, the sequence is CASSISSGGAKEQFF. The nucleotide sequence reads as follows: TGTGCCAGCAGTATATCTAGCGGGGGGGCTAAAGAGCAGTTCTTC.